The rows below give T cell receptor beta chains drawn from one sample of a study of vaccination effects on CD4 cells after COVID-19. The assay was immunoSEQ multiplex PCR, and TCRdb's table has in-frame clones only and misses some. This table holds roughly 23,000 clones, approximately 79% found once. These receptors have no known antigen. The source material was CD4+ T cells from PBMCs cultured with SARS-CoV-2 spike peptides, sampled before COVID-19 vaccination. Receptors were obtained from a human donor who had a prior SARS-CoV-2 infection. Both conserved end residues are part of each CDR3. D genes are given only for firm matches. Clone size is shown for a subset of rows, as once, few, many or a class of expanded clone.

CDR3 DNA,CDR3 protein,D gene,V gene,clone size,J gene
TGCGCCAGCAGCTTGGTTGCTCAACCGGGGACCCAGTACTTC,CASSLVAQPGTQYF,NA,TRBV5-1,NA,TRBJ2-5
TGCGCCAGCCGCCCTGGGGGGAGAGTAAATACGCAGTATTTT,CASRPGGRVNTQYF,NA,TRBV5-1,NA,TRBJ2-3
TGTGCCAGCAGCCCCGGGCCTCCCATGGGTCACACCTTC,CASSPGPPMGHTF,NA,TRBV7-3,NA,TRBJ1-2
TGTGCCAGCAGCTTCGCCCTAAAAGCGGGAGGGACTGACAATGAGCAGTTCTTC,CASSFALKAGGTDNEQFF,TRBD2,TRBV5-6,once,TRBJ2-1
TGTGCCAGCAGTTACAGGACAGGCCACGAGCAGTACTTC,CASSYRTGHEQYF,TRBD1,TRBV6-6,NA,TRBJ2-7
TGTGCCAGCTCCCCGGGACTTGTTTACAATGAGCAGTTCTTC,CASSPGLVYNEQFF,NA,TRBV18,once,TRBJ2-1
TGTGCCAGCAGCGCCGGGGGGGCAGCGTACTATAATTCACCCCTCCACTTT,CASSAGGAAYYNSPLHF,NA,TRBV9,NA,TRBJ1-6
TGCGCCAGCAGCCAAGGGGTCGGGCGGGACATTCAGTACTTC,CASSQGVGRDIQYF,NA,TRBV4-1,once,TRBJ2-4
TGTGCCAGCAGTCGTTTCGGGGCCGACTATGGCTACACCTTC,CASSRFGADYGYTF,NA,TRBV3-1/TRBV3-2,NA,TRBJ1-2
TGTGCCATCAGTGCCAGGGGGGGGGACGCAACTCTGACCCAGTACTTC,CAISARGGDATLTQYF,NA,TRBV10-3,NA,TRBJ2-5
TGTGCCAGCAGGGAGACAGGCGACTCCTACGAGCAGTACTTC,CASRETGDSYEQYF,NA,TRBV27,NA,TRBJ2-7
TGTGCCAGCAGCTTACTCCCTGGGGCTATCAACGAAAAACTGTTTTTT,CASSLLPGAINEKLFF,NA,TRBV7-9,few,TRBJ1-4
TGTGCCACCAGCAGAGAGTGGGGTTACCACGAGCAGTACTTC,CATSREWGYHEQYF,NA,TRBV15,NA,TRBJ2-7
TGTGCCAGCAGCTTTACCAGCGGGAGTAGCACAGATACGCAGTATTTT,CASSFTSGSSTDTQYF,TRBD2,TRBV7-2,NA,TRBJ2-3
TGTGCCAGCAGCTTAGACGGGCTTGGGGCTGAAGCTTTCTTT,CASSLDGLGAEAFF,NA,TRBV7-3,NA,TRBJ1-1
TGTGCCACCAGCAGAGATAGAACGGCGTTTAGCACAGATACGCAGTATTTT,CATSRDRTAFSTDTQYF,NA,TRBV15,NA,TRBJ2-3
TGTGCCACCAATCCAGGAGTGAGCGGGAGGGGGCAGTTCTTC,CATNPGVSGRGQFF,TRBD2,TRBV3-1/TRBV3-2,NA,TRBJ2-1
TGTGCCAGCAGCTTATTTAGACCAGGGAGGACAGATACGCAGTATTTT,CASSLFRPGRTDTQYF,NA,TRBV7-2,NA,TRBJ2-3
TGCGCCAGCAGCCAAGAATCTCTTCGGGGACTAGCGGGGAGAAGGACCTACAATGAGCAGTTCTTC,CASSQESLRGLAGRRTYNEQFF,TRBD2,TRBV4-1,NA,TRBJ2-1
TGTGCAAGTCGCTTAACGGGGGGAGGTCCCCTAAGCAATCAGCCCCAGCATTTT,CASRLTGGGPLSNQPQHF,NA,TRBV12-2,NA,TRBJ1-5
TGTGCCAGTAGTATACCTTCGGCAGATACGCAGTATTTT,CASSIPSADTQYF,NA,TRBV19,once,TRBJ2-3
TGTGCCAGCAGCGTTCGCGGTATCGAGCTCCACAATGAGCAGTTCTTC,CASSVRGIELHNEQFF,NA,TRBV9,NA,TRBJ2-1
TGTGCCAGCAGTTTTAGGGGCGAAGAGACCCAGTACTTC,CASSFRGEETQYF,NA,TRBV12-3/TRBV12-4,NA,TRBJ2-5
TGTGCCAGCAGCACGACAGGGGGGGATTCACCCCTCCACTTT,CASSTTGGDSPLHF,TRBD1,TRBV11-1,few,TRBJ1-6
TGTGCCAGCAGCCAAGGCGTGCAGTACGGCTACACCTTC,CASSQGVQYGYTF,NA,TRBV4-2,few,TRBJ1-2
TGTGCCACCAGTCAGGGTAGCGACTATGGCTACACCTTC,CATSQGSDYGYTF,NA,TRBV15,NA,TRBJ1-2
TGCGCCAGCAGCTTGATGGCGGGAGGGCCGACCGGGGAGCTGTTTTTT,CASSLMAGGPTGELFF,TRBD2,TRBV5-1,NA,TRBJ2-2
TGCGCCAGCAGTCATACGGTATCGAACACTGAAGCTTTCTTT,CASSHTVSNTEAFF,NA,TRBV23-1,NA,TRBJ1-1
TGTGCCGTCCACCAGTCCTTGAACACTGAAGCTTTCTTT,CAVHQSLNTEAFF,NA,TRBV10-3,few,TRBJ1-1
TGCGCCAGCAGTAGGTTCCCGGTTTCCTACAATGAGCAGTTCTTC,CASSRFPVSYNEQFF,NA,TRBV4-3,once,TRBJ2-1
TGTGCCAGTAGTCCGGGACGGTATCAGCCCCAGCATTTT,CASSPGRYQPQHF,NA,TRBV19,NA,TRBJ1-5
TGCAGCGTCTTGGACGGGAATGAAAAACTGTTTTTT,CSVLDGNEKLFF,NA,TRBV29-1,NA,TRBJ1-4
TGTGCCAGCAGTTCAGCGGGGGTAGGCGAGCAGTACTTC,CASSSAGVGEQYF,TRBD2,TRBV6-5,NA,TRBJ2-7